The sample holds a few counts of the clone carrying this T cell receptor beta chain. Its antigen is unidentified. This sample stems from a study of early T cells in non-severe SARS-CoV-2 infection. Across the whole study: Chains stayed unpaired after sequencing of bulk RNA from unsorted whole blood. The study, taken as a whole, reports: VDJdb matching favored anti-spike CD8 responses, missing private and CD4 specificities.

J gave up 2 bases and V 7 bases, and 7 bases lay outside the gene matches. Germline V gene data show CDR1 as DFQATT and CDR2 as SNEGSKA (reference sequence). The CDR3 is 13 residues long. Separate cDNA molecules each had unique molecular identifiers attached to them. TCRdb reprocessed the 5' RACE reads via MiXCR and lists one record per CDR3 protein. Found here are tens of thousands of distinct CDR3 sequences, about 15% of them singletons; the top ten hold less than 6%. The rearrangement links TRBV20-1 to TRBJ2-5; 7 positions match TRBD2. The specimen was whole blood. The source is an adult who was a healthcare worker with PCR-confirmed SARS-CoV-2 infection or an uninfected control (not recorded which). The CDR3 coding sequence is TGCAGTGACGCACTAGCGCAGCAAGAGACCCAGTACTTC. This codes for CSDALAQQETQYF.